The 13 T cell receptor beta chains reported below all come from one sample, sequenced in a study of technical replicates of blood from several donors. TCRdb keeps only in-frame clones here, not all; method: immunoSEQ multiplex PCR. Counted here are nearly 95,000 clones, 90% to 96% occurring once; the ten biggest clones make up 0.36%. Sequenced sample: T cells isolated from PBMCs. The receptors come from a human donor in good health.

V usage is TRBV14 and J usage is TRBJ1-4; weak D call: TRBD1 (6 bases). Trimming took off 0 bases at V and 7 bases at J, with 18 bases between the two ends. This CDR3 has 17 residues. The V gene's germline CDR1 is SGHDN and CDR2 FVKESK. CDR3 residues: CASSQEGATSDTEKLFF. The CDR3 coding sequence is TGTGCCAGCAGCCAAGAGGGGGCCACTTCGGATACTGAAAAACTGTTTTTT. The variable domain in full, completed from reference TRBV14 and TRBJ1-4, reads EAGVTQFPSHSVIEKGQTVTLRCDPISGHDNLYWYRRVMGKEIKFLLHFVKESKQDESGMPNNRFLAERTGGTYSTLKVQPAELEDSGVYFCASSQEGATSDTEKLFFGSGTQLSVL.

The gene calls are TRBV4-1 and TRBJ1-1; 9 nucleotides agree with TRBD1. V was pared by 4 bases and J by 4 bases, with 10 bases of the junction left unmatched. The CDR3 totals 16 residues. Per the germline V gene, CDR1 is MGHRA and CDR2 is YSYEKL. The CDR3 DNA sequence: TGCGCCAGCAGCCGGGAGGGACAGGGCCCGGTCACTGAAGCTTTCTTT. Translated, it gives CASSREGQGPVTEAFF.

The chain joins TRBV9 to TRBJ1-2; D unresolved. V gave up 3 bases and J gave up 5 bases, with 20 bases separating them. The CDR3 length is 16 residues. In germline, CDR1 is SGDLS, CDR2 YYNGEE. CDR3 sequence (DNA): TGTGCCAGCAGCGCAGAAAGAAGCGGGGTGCAGTATGGCTACACCTTC. Translated, it gives CASSAERSGVQYGYTF.

This clone showed up just once. The CDR3 is CASNNLADTYNEQFF. CDR3 in DNA: TGTGCCAGCAACAACCTAGCGGATACCTACAATGAGCAGTTCTTC. The chain joins TRBV14 to TRBJ2-1; 7 positions match TRBD2. Per the germline V gene, CDR1 is SGHDN and CDR2 is FVKESK. The junction had 8 bases not matched to a gene; V was cut back by 7 bases and J by 2 bases. The CDR3 loop spans 15 amino acids. The entire variable domain, with the rest obtained from reference TRBV14 and TRBJ2-1, is as follows: EAGVTQFPSHSVIEKGQTVTLRCDPISGHDNLYWYRRVMGKEIKFLLHFVKESKQDESGMPNNRFLAERTGGTYSTLKVQPAELEDSGVYFCASNNLADTYNEQFFGPGTRLTVL.

The CDR3 region is CASSPMGQGYEKLFF. The DNA for the CDR3 is TGTGCCAGCAGTCCAATGGGACAGGGATATGAAAAACTGTTTTTT. The rearrangement uses TRBV27 and TRBJ1-4; TRBD1 matches at 9 bases. The germline CDR1 and CDR2 sequences are MNHEY and SMNVEV (reference sequence). With 5 bases clipped from V and 6 bases from J, the junction kept 7 bases outside the gene matches. The CDR3 is 15 amino acids.

This sequence joins TRBV7-9 and TRBJ1-3; D ambiguous. This CDR3 is 15 amino acids long. Germline-derived CDR1 and CDR2 are SEHNR and FQNEAQ (reference sequence). Trimming stripped 1 base from V and 1 base from J, with 8 bases between. The CDR3 coding sequence is TGTGCCAGCAGCTTAGGCAAGCTATCTGGAAACACCATATATTTT. This sequence encodes CASSLGKLSGNTIYF.

The chain employs TRBV7-9 and TRBJ1-1; D ambiguous. Germline CDR1 is SEHNR and CDR2 is FQNEAQ (reference sequence). Trimming cost V 2 bases and J 3 bases, with 13 bases left between them. CDR3 size: 15 residues. CDR3 residues: CASSLLRVTDTEAFF. In DNA form, the CDR3 reads TGTGCCAGCAGCTTACTTCGGGTAACGGACACTGAAGCTTTCTTT.

The chain recombines TRBV28 with TRBJ2-2; the D gene is possibly TRBD1 (7 bases). CDR3 length equals 19 residues. V lost 1 base to trimming and J lost 5 bases, with 23 bases between them. From germline, CDR1 is MDHEN and CDR2 SYDVKM. The CDR3 is CASSLSQGGLTGTTGELFF. In DNA, the CDR3 is TGTGCCAGCAGTTTATCTCAGGGGGGCCTGACAGGGACTACCGGGGAGCTGTTTTTT.

CDR3 loop: CASSVSGSDTEAFF. The CDR3 region has the DNA TGTGCCAGCAGCGTATCGGGATCTGACACTGAAGCTTTCTTT. The chain recombines TRBV9 with TRBJ1-1; D gene ambiguous. From germline, CDR1 is SGDLS and CDR2 YYNGEE. Between the trimmed V and J ends, which lost 1 base and 3 bases, there was a span of 10 bases. The CDR3 length is 14 residues.

This sequence joins TRBV4-1 and TRBJ2-7; 9 bases map to TRBD2. Germline values: CDR1 MGHRA, CDR2 YSYEKL. The ends lost 3 bases at V and 3 bases at J; junction bases unmatched: 6. CDR3 length: 15 amino acids. CDR3 amino acids: CASSQLAGVVYEQYF. The CDR3 region has the DNA TGCGCCAGCAGCCAGTTAGCGGGAGTTGTCTACGAGCAGTACTTC.

CDR3 amino acids: CASKTSGNQETQYF. Written as DNA, the CDR3 is TGTGCCAGCAAAACTAGCGGGAATCAAGAGACCCAGTACTTC. The chain recombines TRBV7-3 with TRBJ2-5; 10 bases agree with TRBD2. The CDR3 consists of 14 residues. Germline V gives CDR1 SGHTA, CDR2 FQGTGA. The V gene end was trimmed by 7 bases and the J gene end by 2 bases; junction bases not matched to a gene: 4.

V gene TRBV7-2 combines with J gene TRBJ2-1; D call uncertain. The CDR3 has 15 amino acids. Germline lookup yields CDR1 SGHTA and CDR2 FQGNSA. Trimming stripped 4 bases from V and 0 bases from J, with 10 bases between. CDR3 in amino acids: CASSSRMSSYNEQFF. The CDR3 DNA reads TGTGCCAGCAGCTCCAGGATGAGCTCCTACAATGAGCAGTTCTTC. The variable domain in full, completed from reference TRBV7-2 and TRBJ2-1, reads GAGVSQSPSNKVTEKGKDVELRCDPISGHTALYWYRQSLGQGLEFLIYFQGNSAPDKSGLPSDRFSAERTGGSVSTLTIQRTQQEDSAVYLCASSSRMSSYNEQFFGPGTRLTVL.

The gene calls are TRBV21-1 and TRBJ2-7; TRBD1 is the table's D call and was not checked against the DNA. TRBV21-1 is a pseudogene segment. This CDR3 region has 12 residues. CDR3 DNA sequence: TGTGCCAGCAGCTCCAGGGTAGACGAGCAGTACTTC. Protein sequence: CASSSRVDEQYF.